The 8 T cell receptor beta chains listed next were all sequenced from one sample in a study of cytomegalovirus exposure and HLA in healthy donors. The data were produced by immunoSEQ multiplex PCR, yet TCRdb's version contains in-frame clones alone and is incomplete. The table records roughly 130,000 clones, about nine tenths of them present only once. Sequencing input: PBMCs. Source of these receptors: a man under 40 in good health and CMV-seronegative.

The V gene is TRBV29-1, the J gene TRBJ2-3, with D unclear. In germline, CDR1 is SQVTM, CDR2 ANQGSEA. The ends were cut back, 2 bases at V and 0 bases at J, with 12 bases in the middle. The CDR3 totals 15 residues. As DNA, the CDR3 is TGCAGCGTTGAACTAGGAATTACTAGCACAGATACGCAGTATTTT. This codes for CSVELGITSTDTQYF.

The chain carries TRBV6-6 and TRBJ1-3; D may be TRBD1 (6 bases). Trimming shortened V by 10 bases and J by 1 base, and 11 bases separated the two germline ends. Germline CDR1 MNHNY, CDR2 SVGAGI (reference sequence). The CDR3 consists of 13 residues. CDR3 residues: CAIQQGSGNTIYF. CDR3 DNA sequence: TGTGCCATACAACAGGGTTCTGGAAACACCATATATTTT.

The CDR3 DNA reads TGTGCCAGCAGGGGCGGGACAGGGCGCTACGAGCAGTACTTC. Translated, it gives CASRGGTGRYEQYF. The chain couples TRBV27 to TRBJ2-7; TRBD1 agrees at 9 bases. Germline-derived CDR1 and CDR2 are MNHEY and SMNVEV (reference sequence). Trimming at V came to 6 bases and at J to 3 bases, leaving 6 bases not matched to a gene. The CDR3 has 14 amino acids.

The chain uses TRBV11-2 and TRBJ2-5, with 9 bases identical to TRBD2. CDR3 length: 18 amino acids. Unmatched junction bases numbered 18, after V lost 5 bases and J lost 5 bases. Germline V CDR1 and CDR2: SGHAT, FQNNGV. The DNA for the CDR3 is TGTGCCAGCAGCCACATGGGGGGTGGCGTAGCGGGAGTGGAGACCCAGTACTTC. Its translation: CASSHMGGGVAGVETQYF.

The V gene is TRBV27, the J gene TRBJ2-1; TRBD2 aligns across 9 bases. Germline CDR1 reads MNHEY; CDR2 reads SMNVEV (reference sequence). V was clipped by 8 bases and J by 6 bases; unmatched bases: 14. The CDR3 is 16 residues long. As DNA, the CDR3 is TGTGCCAGCCAACCCCGGCTAGCGGGAAGGAGCAATGAGCAGTTCTTC. Its protein is CASQPRLAGRSNEQFF.

This rearrangement joins TRBV10-2 to TRBJ2-7, with 7 bases fitting TRBD2. Germline trimming cut 8 bases from V and 5 bases from J; bases unmatched to any gene: 9. The germline CDR1 and CDR2 sequences are WSHSY and SAAADI. The CDR3 runs 13 residues. The CDR3 DNA follows: TGCGCCAGCGCTTCAGGCGGGAGAAACGAGCAGTACTTC. As protein: CASASGGRNEQYF.

The genes are TRBV5-6 and TRBJ2-3, with D tentatively TRBD1 (7 bases). This CDR3 has 17 amino acids. Germline V gene sequence: CDR1 SGHDT, CDR2 YYEEEE. V lost 5 bases and J 2 bases, leaving 21 bases between the germline ends. The DNA for the CDR3 is TGTGCCAGCAGGCCCGGGGCAGGGGGAGGATACACAGATACGCAGTATTTT. This translates into CASRPGAGGGYTDTQYF.

The chain has TRBV5-1 and TRBJ2-2, with D uncertain. Germline V lookup: CDR1 SGHRS, CDR2 YFSETQ. Trimming removed 2 bases from V and 0 bases from J, with 5 bases in between. The CDR3 has 14 amino acids. Here the CDR3 DNA reads TGCGCCAGCAGCTTAGCTTCGAACACCGGGGAGCTGTTTTTT. It codes for CASSLASNTGELFF.